Included here is one T cell receptor (beta chain) sequence, with context. What it recognizes is unknown. The data derive from a study of radiation and T cells in renal cell carcinoma. Whole-study findings and limits: Top 100 clonotypes averaged roughly 50% in irradiated versus around 45% in nephrectomy-only tumors. Dominant CDR3 motifs were more common in irradiated tumors than controls. Top tumor clonotypes rose in blood 2 weeks post-radiation, then contracted.

The CDR3 contains 13 residues. Looked up from germline, CDR1 is MDHEN and CDR2 is SYDVKM. Profiled with immunoSEQ multiplex PCR; TCRdb holds only in-frame clones, not every one. The sample lists more than 8,000 clones, 50% to 75% seen once, with around 21% in the top ten. Stated treatment: 15 Gy SBRT to primary tumor, nephrectomy 4 weeks later. Nephrectomy followed 15 Gy stereotactic body radiation by 4 weeks. This chain joins TRBV28 and TRBJ2-5; D is possibly TRBD1 (5 bases). The closer fit of TRBJ2-7 to the DNA end suggests the J call may be wrong. The sequencing here drew on tumor tissue, taken from a patient whose treatment included radiotherapy and nephrectomy. The TCR was taken from a man aged 60-69 years with renal cell carcinoma. CDR3: CASSLGATPEQYF. CDR3 nucleotides: TGTGCCAGCAGCCTTGGGGCTACCCCCGAGCAGTACTTC.